These 11 T cell receptor beta chains were sequenced from one sample in a study of blood T cell repertoires in COVID-19. The assay was immunoSEQ multiplex PCR, and TCRdb's table has in-frame clones only and misses some. The sample carries about 73,000 clones, approximately 83% recorded once. Sequencing was done on a sample of peripheral blood. These TCRs come from a woman aged 55-69 years with acute or convalescent COVID-19.

This clone was counted only a few times. The chain links TRBV5-4 to TRBJ1-2, with 7 bases aligning to TRBD1. Germline loops: CDR1 SGHNT, CDR2 YYREEE (reference sequence). J was trimmed by 8 bases and V by 4 bases; bases with no gene match: 8. This CDR3 region has 13 residues. CDR3: CASSPNRGGGYTF. CDR3 in DNA: TGTGCCAGCAGCCCCAACAGGGGCGGCGGCTACACCTTC.

This clone was picked up a small number of times. V gene TRBV9 combines with J gene TRBJ2-1; tentative D call: TRBD2 (6 bases). Trimming stripped 2 bases from V and 5 bases from J, with 14 bases between. In germline, CDR1 is SGDLS, CDR2 YYNGEE. The CDR3 totals 15 residues. The CDR3 loop reads CASSVEGRRDNEQFF. The CDR3 DNA follows: TGTGCCAGCAGCGTCGAAGGGCGGAGGGACAATGAGCAGTTCTTC.

The chain links TRBV6-5 to TRBJ2-1; TRBD1 agrees at 7 bases. With 6 bases clipped from V and 5 bases from J, the junction kept 10 bases outside the gene matches. The CDR3 spans 15 residues. The germline gives CDR1 MNHEY, CDR2 SVGAGI. CDR3: CASRPPVQGNNEQFF. The CDR3 bases are TGTGCCAGCAGGCCTCCAGTACAGGGGAACAATGAGCAGTTCTTC.

This clone was counted a single time. The V call is TRBV6-5, the J call TRBJ1-3, with D unclear. V was cut by 4 bases and J by 4 bases, with 8 bases left in between. CDR1 MNHEY and CDR2 SVGAGI come from the germline V gene. This CDR3 has 13 residues. In DNA, the CDR3 is TGTGCCAGCAGTTCCCCGACAGGAAACACCATATATTTT. Translation gives CASSSPTGNTIYF.

The CDR3 loop reads CASTFEGGYSPLHF. The CDR3, as DNA: TGTGCCAGCACCTTCGAGGGAGGGTATTCACCCCTCCACTTT. This chain uses TRBV6-5 with TRBJ1-6; D is uncertain. Trimming took off 7 bases at V and 8 bases at J, with 15 bases between the two ends. CDR1 is MNHEY, CDR2 SVGAGI, per germline. The CDR3 loop spans 14 amino acids.

This chain joins TRBV5-6 and TRBJ1-2; no definite D call. Germline lookup yields CDR1 SGHDT and CDR2 YYEEEE. V dropped 4 bases and J dropped 4 bases, with 20 bases sitting between them. This CDR3 contains 16 residues. This CDR3 reads CASSDLGGANSYGYTF. As DNA, the CDR3 is TGTGCCAGCAGCGACCTTGGAGGCGCGAATAGCTATGGCTACACCTTC. The variable domain in full, with the rest retrieved from reference TRBV5-6 and TRBJ1-2, is DAGVTQSPTHLIKTRGQQVTLRCSPKSGHDTVSWYQQALGQGPQFIFQYYEEEERQRGNFPDRFSGHQFPNYSSELNVNALLLGDSALYLCASSDLGGANSYGYTFGSGTRLTVV.

The sample holds one count of this clone. CDR3 amino acids: CASNIAGGPYEQYF. The CDR3 DNA reads TGTGCCAGCAACATAGCGGGGGGGCCCTACGAGCAGTACTTC. The chain links TRBV9 to TRBJ2-7; 11 bases match TRBD2. The CDR3 spans 14 residues. Trimming took 6 bases from V and 2 from J; bases not matched to a gene: 4. Germline V gene sequence: CDR1 SGDLS, CDR2 YYNGEE.

The chain has TRBV3-1 (or the pseudogene TRBV3-2) and TRBJ1-2; the D is unclear. Trimming removed 1 base from V and 7 bases from J, with 19 bases in between. CDR3 length: 16 residues. CDR1 is LGHDT and CDR2 is YNNKEL in the germline V gene (reference sequence). Written as DNA, the CDR3 is TGTGCCAGCAGCCAAGTTCCCAGGATGGACCGGGGTGGCTACACCTTC. Its protein product is CASSQVPRMDRGGYTF.

This chain joins TRBV19 and TRBJ1-5; unclear D gene. This CDR3 is 15 amino acids long. Trimming took off 3 bases at V and 0 bases at J, with 9 bases between the two ends. The germline gives CDR1 LNHDA, CDR2 SQIVND (reference sequence). The CDR3 here is CASSIVRDSNQPQHF. CDR3 nucleotides: TGTGCCAGTAGTATCGTCCGGGATAGCAATCAGCCCCAGCATTTT.

V and J are TRBV7-2 and TRBJ1-2, with 7 bases that match TRBD1. V lost 2 bases, J lost 7 bases, and 7 bases stayed unmatched. Germline V gives CDR1 SGHTA, CDR2 FQGNSA. CDR3 length: 14 amino acids. The CDR3 DNA is TGTGCCAGCAGCTTATATCAGGGGGTTCTTGGCTACACCTTC. Translating it yields CASSLYQGVLGYTF.

This clone occurred a few times. The rearrangement uses TRBV5-1 and TRBJ1-1; D is unclear. The germline gives CDR1 SGHRS, CDR2 YFSETQ. The CDR3 sequence is 14 residues long. With 4 bases removed from V and 2 bases from J, the gap between germline ends came to 12 bases. This CDR3 reads CASSSAATNTEAFF. CDR3 nucleotide sequence: TGCGCCAGCAGCAGCGCAGCAACCAACACTGAAGCTTTCTTT.